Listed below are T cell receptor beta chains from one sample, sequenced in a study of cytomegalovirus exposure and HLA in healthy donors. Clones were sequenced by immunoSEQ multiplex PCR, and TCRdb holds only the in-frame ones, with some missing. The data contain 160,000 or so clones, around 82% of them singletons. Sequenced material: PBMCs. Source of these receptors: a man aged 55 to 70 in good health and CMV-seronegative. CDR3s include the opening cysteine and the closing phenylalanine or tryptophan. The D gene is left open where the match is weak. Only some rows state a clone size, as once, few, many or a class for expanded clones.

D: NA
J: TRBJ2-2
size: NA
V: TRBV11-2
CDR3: CASSLAGAGTGELFF
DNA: TGTGCCAGCAGCTTAGCAGGGGCCGGGACCGGGGAGCTGTTTTTT

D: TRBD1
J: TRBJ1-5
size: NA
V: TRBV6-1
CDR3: CASSEGDRGPGNQPQHF
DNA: TGTGCCAGCAGTGAAGGAGACAGGGGGCCGGGCAATCAGCCCCAGCATTTT

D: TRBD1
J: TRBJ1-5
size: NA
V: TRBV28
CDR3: CASRIARGQKFPNQPQHF
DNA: TGTGCCAGCAGGATTGCCAGGGGGCAGAAATTTCCCAATCAGCCCCAGCATTTT

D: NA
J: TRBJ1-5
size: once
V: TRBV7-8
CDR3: CASRGGNQPQNF
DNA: TGTGCCAGCAGGGGGGGGAATCAGCCCCAGAATTTT

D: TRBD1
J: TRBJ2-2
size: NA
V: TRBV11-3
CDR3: CASSPRTPTGTGELFF
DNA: TGTGCCAGCAGCCCTAGGACCCCGACAGGGACCGGGGAGCTGTTTTTT

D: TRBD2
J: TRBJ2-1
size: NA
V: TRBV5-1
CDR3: CASRSTSASYNEQFF
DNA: TGCGCCAGCCGGTCAACTAGCGCCTCCTACAATGAGCAGTTCTTC

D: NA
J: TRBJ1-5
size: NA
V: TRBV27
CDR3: CASSFAGSNQPQHF
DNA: TGTGCCAGCAGTTTTGCGGGGAGCAATCAGCCCCAGCATTTT

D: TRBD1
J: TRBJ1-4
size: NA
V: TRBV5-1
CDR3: CASSLRPPGQGHNEKLFF
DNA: TGCGCCAGCAGCTTGAGGCCCCCGGGACAGGGGCATAATGAAAAACTGTTTTTT

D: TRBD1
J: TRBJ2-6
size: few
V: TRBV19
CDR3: CASTQGAGANVLTF
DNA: TGTGCCAGTACCCAGGGGGCTGGGGCCAACGTCCTGACTTTC

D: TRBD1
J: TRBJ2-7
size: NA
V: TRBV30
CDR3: CAWSGNRDRAYEQYF
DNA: TGTGCCTGGAGTGGGAACCGGGACAGGGCCTACGAGCAGTACTTC

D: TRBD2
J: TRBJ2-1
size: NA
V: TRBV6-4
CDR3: CASRQTSAAYNEQFF
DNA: TGTGCCAGCAGGCAGACTAGCGCAGCCTACAATGAGCAGTTCTTC

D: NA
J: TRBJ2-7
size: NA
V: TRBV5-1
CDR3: CASSSKEGNEQYF
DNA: TGCGCCAGCAGCTCAAAGGAGGGTAACGAGCAGTACTTC

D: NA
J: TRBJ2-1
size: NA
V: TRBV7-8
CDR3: CASSLAGQQYNEQFF
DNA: TGTGCCAGCAGCTTAGCCGGACAGCAGTACAATGAGCAGTTCTTC

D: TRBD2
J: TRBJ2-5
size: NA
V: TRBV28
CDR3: CASSFLSGGRETQYF
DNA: TGTGCCAGCAGTTTCTTATCGGGGGGGAGAGAGACCCAGTACTTC

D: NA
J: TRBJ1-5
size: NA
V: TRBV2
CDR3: CASSDNRQPQHF
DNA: TGTGCCAGCAGTGACAACAGACAGCCCCAGCATTTT

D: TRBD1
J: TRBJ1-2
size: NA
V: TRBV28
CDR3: CASMSPGQGGSGYTF
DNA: TGTGCCAGCATGTCCCCGGGACAGGGGGGCAGTGGCTACACCTTC

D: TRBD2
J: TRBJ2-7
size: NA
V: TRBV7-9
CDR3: CASSFGLAGQTYEQYF
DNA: TGTGCCAGCAGCTTTGGGCTAGCGGGACAAACCTACGAGCAGTACTTC

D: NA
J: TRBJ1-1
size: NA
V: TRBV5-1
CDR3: CASSLGFGKGTEAFF
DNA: TGCGCCAGCAGCTTAGGGTTCGGGAAAGGCACTGAAGCTTTCTTT

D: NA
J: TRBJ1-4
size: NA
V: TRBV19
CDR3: CASSIGATNEKLFF
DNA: TGTGCCAGTAGTATTGGAGCGACTAATGAAAAACTGTTTTTT

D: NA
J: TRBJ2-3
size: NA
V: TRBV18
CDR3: CASSPPNRNTDTQYF
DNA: TGTGCCAGCTCACCACCGAACAGAAACACAGATACGCAGTATTTT

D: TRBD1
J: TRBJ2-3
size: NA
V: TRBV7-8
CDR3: CASSQGGTDTQYF
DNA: TGTGCCAGCAGCCAGGGGGGCACAGATACGCAGTATTTT

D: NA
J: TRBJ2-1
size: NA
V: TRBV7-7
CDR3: CASSFNREPYNEQFF
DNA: TGTGCTAGCAGCTTCAACAGGGAACCATACAATGAGCAGTTCTTC

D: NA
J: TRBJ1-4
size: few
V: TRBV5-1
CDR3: CASSLGGRNEKLFF
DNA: TGCGCCAGCAGCTTGGGGGGGAGGAATGAAAAACTGTTTTTT

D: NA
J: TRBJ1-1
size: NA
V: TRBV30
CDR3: CAWSVRYGTEAFF
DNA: TGTGCCTGGAGTGTAAGATACGGCACTGAAGCTTTCTTT

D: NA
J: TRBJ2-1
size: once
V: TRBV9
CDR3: CASSVGGTNSEQFF
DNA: TGTGCCAGCAGCGTAGGCGGGACCAATAGTGAGCAGTTCTTC

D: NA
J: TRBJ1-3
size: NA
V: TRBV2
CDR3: CASGRGTVGNTIYF
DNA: TGTGCCAGCGGGAGGGGGACTGTTGGAAACACCATATATTTT

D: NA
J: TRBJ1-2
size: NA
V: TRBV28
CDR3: CAAGGGGYTF
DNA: TGTGCCGCTGGCGGCGGCGGCTACACCTTC

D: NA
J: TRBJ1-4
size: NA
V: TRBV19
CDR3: CASSIRDTSEKLFF
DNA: TGTGCCAGTAGTATAAGGGACACGTCGGAAAAACTGTTTTTT

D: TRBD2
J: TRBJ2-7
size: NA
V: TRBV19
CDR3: CASSPTSGSSYEQYF
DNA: TGTGCCAGTAGCCCAACTAGCGGGAGCTCCTACGAGCAGTACTTC

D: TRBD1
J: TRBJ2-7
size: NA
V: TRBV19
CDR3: CASRGQGDPYEQYF
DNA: TGTGCCAGTAGGGGACAGGGGGACCCCTACGAGCAGTACTTC

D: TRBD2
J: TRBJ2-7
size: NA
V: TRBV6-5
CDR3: CASQGLAGSEQYF
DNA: TGTGCCAGCCAGGGACTAGCGGGGAGCGAGCAGTACTTC

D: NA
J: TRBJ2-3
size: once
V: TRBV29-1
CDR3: CSVASGLSTDTQYF
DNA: TGCAGCGTTGCCTCGGGACTGAGCACAGATACGCAGTATTTT

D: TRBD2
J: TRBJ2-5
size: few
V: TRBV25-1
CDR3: CASSEEPFQRGQETQYF
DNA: TGTGCCAGCAGTGAAGAGCCGTTCCAGCGGGGTCAAGAGACCCAGTACTTC

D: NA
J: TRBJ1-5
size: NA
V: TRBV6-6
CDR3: CASNRVNQPQNF
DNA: TGTGCCAGTAACAGGGTAAATCAGCCCCAGAATTTT

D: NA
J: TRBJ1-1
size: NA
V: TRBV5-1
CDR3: CASSLTGTHTEAFF
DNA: TGCGCCAGCAGCTTGACCGGGACTCACACTGAAGCTTTCTTT

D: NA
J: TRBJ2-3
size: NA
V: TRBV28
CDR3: CASSSIATDTQYF
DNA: TGTGCCAGCAGTTCCATAGCCACAGATACGCAGTATTTT

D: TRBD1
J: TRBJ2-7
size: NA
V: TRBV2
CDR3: CASTIRDRGRNEQYF
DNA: TGTGCCAGTACCATCCGGGACAGGGGACGAAACGAGCAGTACTTC

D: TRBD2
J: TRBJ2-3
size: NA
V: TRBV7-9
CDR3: CASSLSSGGDTQYF
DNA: TGTGCCAGCAGCTTAAGTAGCGGGGGGGATACGCAGTATTTT

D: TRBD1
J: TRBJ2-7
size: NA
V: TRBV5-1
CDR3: CASSPWDRGSEQYF
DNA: TGCGCCAGCAGCCCCTGGGACAGGGGCAGCGAGCAGTACTTC

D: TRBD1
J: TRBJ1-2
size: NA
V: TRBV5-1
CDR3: CASSRTGGSNYGYTF
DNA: TGCGCCAGCAGCCGGACAGGGGGCTCTAACTATGGCTACACCTTC

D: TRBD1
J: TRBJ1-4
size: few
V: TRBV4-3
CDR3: CASSQEGTGGFEKLFF
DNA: TGCGCCAGCAGCCAAGAGGGGACAGGGGGATTTGAAAAACTGTTTTTT

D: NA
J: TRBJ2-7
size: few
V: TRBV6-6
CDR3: CASSPRGYEQYF
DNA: TGTGCCAGCAGCCCGAGGGGGTACGAGCAGTACTTC

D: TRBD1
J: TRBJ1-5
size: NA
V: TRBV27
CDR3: CASSRQGAGQPQHF
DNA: TGTGCCAGCAGTAGACAGGGGGCTGGTCAGCCCCAGCATTTT

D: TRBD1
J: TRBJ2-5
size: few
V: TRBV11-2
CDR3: CASSLVRGGLETQYF
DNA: TGTGCCAGCAGCCTCGTGAGAGGGGGCCTGGAGACCCAGTACTTC

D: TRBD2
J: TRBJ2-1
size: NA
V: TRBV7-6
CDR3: CASSSRPSGRDEQFF
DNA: TGTGCCAGCAGCTCCCGCCCTAGCGGGCGCGATGAGCAGTTCTTC

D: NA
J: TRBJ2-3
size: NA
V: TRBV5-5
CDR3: CASSLRQLSTDTQYF
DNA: TGTGCCAGCAGCTTGAGACAGCTTAGCACAGATACGCAGTATTTT

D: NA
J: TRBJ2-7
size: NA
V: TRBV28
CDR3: CATDPRRAPRAEQYF
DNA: TGTGCCACCGACCCCCGGAGGGCGCCTAGGGCCGAGCAGTACTTC

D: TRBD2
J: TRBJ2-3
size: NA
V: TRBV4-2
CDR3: CASSQRAFASGTADTQYF
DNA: TGTGCCAGCAGCCAACGGGCCTTTGCTAGCGGAACAGCAGATACGCAGTATTTT

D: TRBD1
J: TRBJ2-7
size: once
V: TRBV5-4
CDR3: CASSNNLIGQGSYEQYF
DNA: TGTGCCAGCAGCAATAATTTGATAGGACAGGGGTCCTACGAGCAGTACTTC

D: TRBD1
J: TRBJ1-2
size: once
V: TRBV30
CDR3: CAWKRDRGGNYGYTF
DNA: TGTGCCTGGAAAAGGGACAGGGGAGGAAACTATGGCTACACCTTC